Each of the 19 T cell receptor beta chains below was sequenced from the same sample in a study of cytomegalovirus exposure and HLA in healthy donors. 60 Vbeta and 13 Jbeta primers were used in PCR. Data came from immunoSEQ multiplex PCR; TCRdb stores just in-frame clones and leaves some out. The sample shows some 120,000 clones, roughly a tenth of them seen only once. The sample taken for sequencing was PBMCs. Every receptor here comes from a woman younger than 35 in good health and CMV-seropositive.

This clone was observed a handful of times. The J gene is TRBJ1-4, the V gene TRBV4-1; 7 nucleotides line up with TRBD1. Trimming removed 4 bases from V and 4 bases from J; junction bases left unmatched: 6. Germline values: CDR1 MGHRA, CDR2 YSYEKL. This CDR3 region has 15 residues. The chain's CDR3 is CASSPGQTYNEKLFF. The CDR3, as DNA: TGCGCCAGCAGCCCGGGACAGACTTATAATGAAAAACTGTTTTTT.

J is TRBJ2-2 and V is TRBV5-1; 10 nucleotides match TRBD2. CDR3 length equals 17 residues. After removal of 0 bases from V and 0 bases from J, the junction contained 2 bases not matched to a gene. Germline CDR1 is SGHRS and CDR2 is YFSETQ. The CDR3 loop is CASSLATSGANTGELFF. The CDR3 DNA reads as TGCGCCAGCAGCTTGGCCACTAGCGGGGCGAACACCGGGGAGCTGTTTTTT.

In its sample, this clone was seen a few times. This rearrangement joins TRBV5-4 to TRBJ2-7; tentatively, D is TRBD2 (6 bases). The germline V gene has CDR1 SGHNT and CDR2 YYREEE (reference sequence). Trimming removed 4 bases at V and 2 bases at J, with 19 bases between. This CDR3 has 16 residues. DNA of the CDR3: TGTGCCAGCAGCGCCGATACTAGCACCGCGGCCTACGAGCAGTACTTC. It encodes CASSADTSTAAYEQYF.

This clone is classed as medium-sized. The chain combines TRBV6-4 with TRBJ2-3; 8 bases match TRBD2. The V and J ends lost 0 bases and 4 bases, in that order; junction bases with no gene match: 6. Looked up from germline, CDR1 is MRHNA and CDR2 is SNTAGT. The CDR3 sequence is 16 residues long. CDR3 coding DNA: TGTGCCAGCAGTGACTCAAGCGGGAGTGGTGCAGATACGCAGTATTTT. The encoded protein is CASSDSSGSGADTQYF.

The V call is TRBV18, the J call TRBJ1-2; 8 bases map to TRBD1. Trimming took 3 bases from V and 4 from J; bases not matched to a gene: 1. Germline values: CDR1 KGHSH, CDR2 LQKENI. This CDR3 is 13 amino acids long. DNA of the CDR3: TGTGCCAGCTCACCGGACAGGGCCTATGGCTACACCTTC. This translates into CASSPDRAYGYTF.

The V and J genes are TRBV13 and TRBJ1-1; D remains ambiguous. Germline V lookup: CDR1 PRHDT, CDR2 FYEKMQ (reference sequence). The CDR3 contains 12 residues. The V gene lost 4 bases and the J gene lost 10 bases, with 13 bases spanning the gap. CDR3 in amino acids: CASSSGEDGAFF. Here the CDR3 DNA reads TGTGCCAGCAGCTCCGGGGAGGACGGAGCTTTCTTT.

The chain couples TRBV7-2 to TRBJ2-7, with 7 bases identical to TRBD2. The germline V gene encodes CDR1 SGHTA and CDR2 FQGNSA. Trimming took 3 bases from V and 9 from J; bases not matched to a gene: 5. The CDR3 sequence is 12 residues long. The CDR3 protein is CASSLERGVQYF. The DNA of the CDR3 is TGTGCCAGCAGCTTGGAGCGGGGAGTGCAGTACTTC.

This clone was recorded once. The rearrangement uses TRBV10-2 and TRBJ2-1; no clear D gene. V lost 0 bases and J lost 0, with 9 bases in between. Per the germline V gene, CDR1 is WSHSY and CDR2 is SAAADI. The CDR3 extends over 16 amino acids. The CDR3 spells CASSESPGSSYNEQFF. CDR3 sequence (DNA): TGCGCCAGCAGTGAGTCTCCCGGTAGCTCCTACAATGAGCAGTTCTTC.

The chain has TRBV5-1 and TRBJ2-5, with D unresolved. The CDR3 is 15 residues long. Trimming shortened V by 2 bases and J by 2 bases, and 13 bases separated the two germline ends. Germline V gene lookup returns CDR1 SGHRS and CDR2 YFSETQ. CDR3 in amino acids: CASSLLAAQQETQYF. CDR3 coding DNA: TGCGCCAGCAGCTTACTCGCGGCCCAACAAGAGACCCAGTACTTC.

This chain connects TRBV28 to TRBJ1-1; 8 nucleotides agree with TRBD1. The CDR3 runs to 15 residues. The germline V gene encodes CDR1 MDHEN and CDR2 SYDVKM. V shed 7 bases, J shed 4 bases, and the junction held 11 bases outside the gene matches. For the CDR3, the DNA is TGTGCCAGCACATGGAGTGCAGGGGGCGGCACTGAAGCTTTCTTT. The encoded protein is CASTWSAGGGTEAFF.

The rearrangement joins TRBV5-1 to TRBJ1-3; TRBD1 matches 7 bases. CDR3 length: 16 residues. Per the germline V gene, CDR1 is SGHRS and CDR2 is YFSETQ. V lost 4 bases, J lost 0 bases, and 7 bases stayed unmatched. The CDR3 protein is CASSIGTASSGNTIYF. CDR3 sequence (DNA): TGCGCCAGCAGCATAGGGACAGCCAGCTCTGGAAACACCATATATTTT.

This clone appeared a few times. The J gene is TRBJ2-3, the V gene TRBV7-2; D is uncertain. Trimming removed 3 bases at V and 7 bases at J, with 8 bases between. Germline values: CDR1 SGHTA, CDR2 FQGNSA. There are 12 residues in the CDR3. CDR3 region: CASSFAGNTQYF. The DNA of the CDR3 is TGTGCCAGCAGCTTCGCAGGAAATACGCAGTATTTT.

This clone appeared a few times. This sequence joins TRBV19 and TRBJ1-3; tentative D call: TRBD1 (5 bases). Germline V lookup: CDR1 LNHDA, CDR2 SQIVND (reference sequence). V was clipped by 5 bases and J by 0 bases, with 14 bases between them. The CDR3 contains 16 residues. In DNA, the CDR3 is TGTGCCAGTAGTTTATCGGGGGGTAACTCTGGAAACACCATATATTTT. Its protein is CASSLSGGNSGNTIYF.

This chain connects TRBV6-5 to TRBJ1-1, with D hard to call. Germline CDR1 MNHEY, CDR2 SVGAGI. V gave up 5 bases and J gave up 1 base, with 8 bases separating them. The CDR3 is 13 amino acids. Here the CDR3 reads CASSPLSNTEAFF. DNA of the CDR3: TGTGCCAGCAGTCCCTTATCGAACACTGAAGCTTTCTTT.

In DNA form, the CDR3 reads TGTGCCAGCAGCTACGGGACAGGAAACTACGAGCAGTACTTC. Amino acids: CASSYGTGNYEQYF. The chain employs TRBV5-5 and TRBJ2-7; 8 nucleotides match TRBD1. Germline CDR1 SGHKS, CDR2 YYEKEE (reference sequence). Germline trimming cut 3 bases from V and 3 bases from J; bases unmatched to any gene: 5. The CDR3 is 14 residues long.

The chain joins TRBV7-9 to TRBJ2-5; 15 nucleotides match TRBD2. Per germline, CDR1 SEHNR and CDR2 FQNEAQ (reference sequence). Unmatched junction bases numbered 10, after V lost 5 bases and J lost 6 bases. This CDR3 has 17 residues. In DNA, the CDR3 is TGTGCCAGCAGCCCGGTGGGGGGACTAGCGGGAGGAAAGACCCAGTACTTC. It codes for CASSPVGGLAGGKTQYF.

This chain uses TRBV30 with TRBJ2-7; TRBD2 might be the D (5 bases). CDR1 GTSNPN and CDR2 SVGIG come from the germline V gene (reference sequence). There are 16 residues in the CDR3. Trimming removed 2 bases from V and 6 bases from J, with 23 bases in between. The CDR3, as DNA: TGTGCCTGGAGTCAATTAATTGCTTACGGAGAGGGCGAGCAGTACTTC. Amino acids: CAWSQLIAYGEGEQYF.

V gene TRBV7-9 combines with J gene TRBJ1-3; 10 bases line up with TRBD1. The CDR3 totals 15 residues. After removal of 3 bases from V and 2 bases from J, the junction contained 1 base not matched to a gene. Germline V lookup: CDR1 SEHNR, CDR2 FQNEAQ (reference sequence). The DNA of the CDR3 is TGTGCCAGCAGCTTCGGACAGGGGGCTGGAAACACCATATATTTT. Amino acid sequence: CASSFGQGAGNTIYF.

In nucleotides, the CDR3 is TGTGTAACTCACGGACAGATGCTCTCTGGGGCCAACGTCCTGACTTTC. Protein: CVTHGQMLSGANVLTF. The chain uses TRBV5-4 and TRBJ2-6, with D possibly matching TRBD1 (6 bases). There are 16 residues in the CDR3. CDR1 is SGHNT, CDR2 YYREEE, per germline (reference sequence). The full variable domain, rest sourced from reference TRBV5-4 and TRBJ2-6, is ETGVTQSPTHLIKTRGQQVTLRCSSQSGHNTVSWYQQALGQGPQFIFQYYREEENGRGNFPPRFSGLQFPNYSSELNVNALELDDSALYLCVTHGQMLSGANVLTFGAGSRLTVL.